The TCR beta chain under discussion was sequenced for a study of T cells in Graves' hyperthyroidism and ophthalmopathy. Broader study findings: A model using 13 V-J features told ophthalmopathy apart from stable hyperthyroidism.

Germline V gene data show CDR1 as MGHDK and CDR2 as SYGVNS. The CDR3 is 14 residues long. Trimming cost V 6 bases and J 2 bases, with 13 bases left between them. This clonotype was detected a few times. Its antigen is unknown. RNA transcripts gave rise to amplified TCR beta CDR3 regions. HTBI primers were employed in a first-round RT-PCR of the TCR CDR3. TCRdb independently ran MiXCR on the multiplex PCR reads; one entry per CDR3 protein. The sample records about 640,000 distinct CDR3 sequences, around 21% being singletons. Uncontrolled infections, other autoimmune diseases, pregnancy or lactation led to exclusion of patients. For the diagnoses, clinical symptoms, serum thyroxine and TRAb, thyroid ultrasound and orbital computed tomography were used. Out of roughly 9.1 ml of fresh peripheral blood came the PBMCs.

The specimen sequenced was blood. The rearrangement joins TRBV25-1 to TRBJ2-5; D may be TRBD2 (5 bases). This sequence originates from a man aged 25 to 40 with Graves' ophthalmopathy. CDR3 coding DNA: TGTGCCAGCAGCTATCCGGGAAAACAAGAGACCCAGTACTTC. This codes for CASSYPGKQETQYF.